This T cell receptor beta chain was sequenced in a study of Tregs in tolerant kidney transplant recipients (dated by TCRdb to about 2019). About the full investigation: The study used TCRbeta sequencing to identify donor-specific regulatory T cells before combined kidney and bone marrow transplantation, then tracked those cells after transplant. Several methods of expanding Tregs specific for an allogeneic donor were compared by TCRbeta repertoire sequencing in 3 healthy controls.

Broader findings and caveats from the paper: Although technical replication error seemed to be minimal, the question of biological reproducibility was not addressed directly. The study was constrained by small patient numbers, and validation of the findings is required in larger populations and under other immunosuppression protocols. The most biologically relevant and donor-specific TCRbeta repertoire appeared to be identified by expanding Tregs with activated donor B cells.

V is trimmed back by 3 bases and J by 8 bases, and the junction contains 6 bases that no gene match accounts for. Sequences KGHSH (CDR1) and LQKENI (CDR2) are obtained from the germline V gene. Spanning cysteine to phenylalanine, the CDR3 consists of 13 amino acids. Only CDR3 DNA remains: 39 bases, in frame from the first base. For TCRbeta CDR3 sequencing, genomic DNA was extracted from sorted cells using the QIAGEN DNeasy Blood and Tissue Kit. High-throughput TCRbeta CDR3 sequencing, which included PCR amplification with bias correction and internal controls, was done commercially through immunoSEQ. Regarding the original processing steps: A unique productive TCRbeta sequence was defined by the CDR3 nucleotide sequence when primers matched, and otherwise by the CDR3 amino acid sequence together with the Vbeta and Jbeta genes. To correct for sorting error, sequences found in more than one sorted population at a frequency ratio of 2:1 or less were discarded, and the remaining shared sequences were assigned to the population with the higher frequency. Donor-reactive sequences were defined as at least 5-fold expanded in CFSE-low cells versus unstimulated cells, with frequency of at least 0.01% in CFSE-low cells. Repertoire divergence was quantified by Jensen-Shannon divergence using the top 100 TCRbeta sequences ranked by frequency. When a sample had multiple sequencing runs, each run was corrected for sorting error separately and the runs were then pooled. This is the immuneACCESS table as TCRdb keeps it, with only in-frame sequences that have V and J called. A part of the clones is gone; compared with another copy, unresolved V genes explain less than half, and the rest is unexplained. V, J and clone size are taken as reported in that table, and D and trimming were inferred from the DNA itself. This sample holds some 60,000 clones; around four fifths were observed only once. The top ten constitute less than 5.5% of the sample.

Unstimulated Tregs (CD4+CD25+CD127-), CD4+ non-Tregs (CD4+CD25-), CD4 and CD8 cells were FACS-sorted from thawed PBMCs. Healthy control blood was obtained either as purchased buffy coats or from healthy volunteers. Healthy control blood was separated into PBMCs by Ficoll density gradient and cryopreserved, and patient PBMCs were collected both before and after transplant. Points on this clone: The clone's antigen remains unknown. No per-base quality is available; no much larger clone lies one base away.

This TCR was sampled from a human donor in good health. Recombination joined TRBV18 with TRBJ1-2, with 7 bases matching TRBD1. The source material was CD4+ T cells from blood. The encoded CDR3 is CASSPDRTLGYTF. The sequence in DNA is TGTGCCAGCTCACCGGACAGGACTTTGGGCTACACCTTC. The CDR3, completed at both ends by the reference TRBV18 and TRBJ1-2 genes, gives the full variable domain NAGVMQNPRHLVRRRGQEARLRCSPMKGHSHVYWYRQLPEEGLKFMVYLQKENIIDESGMPKERFSAEFPKEGPSILRIQQVVRGDSAAYFCASSPDRTLGYTFGSGTRLTVV.